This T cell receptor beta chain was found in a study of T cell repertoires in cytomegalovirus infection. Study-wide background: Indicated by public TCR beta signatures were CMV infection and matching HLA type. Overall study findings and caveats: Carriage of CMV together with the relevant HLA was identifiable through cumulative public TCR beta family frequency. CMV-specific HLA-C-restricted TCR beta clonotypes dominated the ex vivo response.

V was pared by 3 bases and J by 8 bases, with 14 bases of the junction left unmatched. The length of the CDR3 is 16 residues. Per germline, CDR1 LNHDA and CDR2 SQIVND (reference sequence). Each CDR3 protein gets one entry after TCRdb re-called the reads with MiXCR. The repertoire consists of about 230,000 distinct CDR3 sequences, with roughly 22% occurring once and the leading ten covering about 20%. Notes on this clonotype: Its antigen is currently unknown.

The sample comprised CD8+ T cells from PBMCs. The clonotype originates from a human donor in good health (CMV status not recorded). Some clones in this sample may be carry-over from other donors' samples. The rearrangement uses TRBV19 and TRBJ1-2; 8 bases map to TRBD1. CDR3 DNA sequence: TGTGCCAGTAGTATCGGGACAGGCGGCGCCGAGGGCGGCTACACCTTC. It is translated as CASSIGTGGAEGGYTF.